Below, one T cell receptor beta chain is given with its context. Its target is not known. This record comes from a study of monozygotic twins with cystic fibrosis. In the study overall: Around 3 micrograms of fragmented DNA underwent around 16 PCR cycles for library preparation. The study's findings and limits: The repertoire was suggested to be naive-dominated, clonality median roughly 0.0091. Monozygotic CF twin pairs shared significantly more nucleotide-identical clonotypes than unrelated CF individuals did. Shared CDR3 numbers were not associated with age, concordance or severity.

Generated by immunoSEQ multiplex PCR, the TCRdb table keeps only in-frame clones and is missing some. The sample records about 36,000 clones, nearly 85% being singletons. J gave up 3 bases and V 2 bases, and 4 bases lay outside the gene matches. Per germline, CDR1 SGDLS and CDR2 YYNGEE. CDR3 size: 15 residues. The sequence derives from a girl aged 2-9 years with cystic fibrosis. Sequences were obtained from blood. V and J are TRBV9 and TRBJ1-1, with 10 bases that match TRBD1. The DNA of the CDR3 is TGTGCCAGCAGCGTCACCGGGACAGGGGACACTGAAGCTTTCTTT. The encoded protein is CASSVTGTGDTEAFF.